The clone carrying this T cell receptor beta chain has only one observation. Antigen: not known. Using immunoSEQ multiplex PCR, the repertoire was profiled, and TCRdb retains in-frame clones only, with some absent. This repertoire shows over 2 million clones, about 95% found once; its top ten account for approximately 1.2%. This sample is drawn from a study of shared clonotypes between healthy human individuals. Study overall: Per-donor plates numbered three CD4 naive, three CD4 memory, two CD8 naive and one CD8 memory.

Study results and limitations: An expected dependence of interdonor clonotype sharing on sequencing depth was noted.

Only CD45RO-negative cells positively selected for CCR7 counted as naive CD8 cells, so terminally differentiated effector memory CD45RA+ cells were excluded. All the donors were Caucasian adults who lived in Nashville, Tennessee. Germline V gene data show CDR1 as SGHVS and CDR2 as FQNEAQ. This CDR3 comprises 16 residues. The ends lost 5 bases at V and 7 bases at J; junction bases unmatched: 10. This chain links TRBV7-8 with TRBJ2-7; 14 bases agree with TRBD2. The sample was naive CD8+ T cells sorted from blood. The receptor was isolated from a man between 18 and 35 years old in good health. CDR3 sequence (DNA): TGTGCCAGCAGCCCTCACCCGGGACTAGCGGGGGATGAGCAGTACTTC. Residues: CASSPHPGLAGDEQYF.